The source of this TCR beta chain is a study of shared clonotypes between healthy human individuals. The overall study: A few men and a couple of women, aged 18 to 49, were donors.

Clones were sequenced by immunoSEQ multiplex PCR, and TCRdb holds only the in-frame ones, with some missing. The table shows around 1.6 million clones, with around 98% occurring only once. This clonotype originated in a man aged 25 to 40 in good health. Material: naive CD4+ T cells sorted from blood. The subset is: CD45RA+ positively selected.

CDR3 residues: CASSTSLNYGYTF. The CDR3 DNA reads TGTGCCAGTAGCACAAGCCTTAACTATGGCTACACCTTC. This chain connects TRBV19 to TRBJ1-2, with no clear D. Germline V CDR1 and CDR2: LNHDA, SQIVND (reference sequence). Trimming pared 6 bases from V and 1 base from J, leaving 9 bases between. The CDR3 runs to 13 residues.